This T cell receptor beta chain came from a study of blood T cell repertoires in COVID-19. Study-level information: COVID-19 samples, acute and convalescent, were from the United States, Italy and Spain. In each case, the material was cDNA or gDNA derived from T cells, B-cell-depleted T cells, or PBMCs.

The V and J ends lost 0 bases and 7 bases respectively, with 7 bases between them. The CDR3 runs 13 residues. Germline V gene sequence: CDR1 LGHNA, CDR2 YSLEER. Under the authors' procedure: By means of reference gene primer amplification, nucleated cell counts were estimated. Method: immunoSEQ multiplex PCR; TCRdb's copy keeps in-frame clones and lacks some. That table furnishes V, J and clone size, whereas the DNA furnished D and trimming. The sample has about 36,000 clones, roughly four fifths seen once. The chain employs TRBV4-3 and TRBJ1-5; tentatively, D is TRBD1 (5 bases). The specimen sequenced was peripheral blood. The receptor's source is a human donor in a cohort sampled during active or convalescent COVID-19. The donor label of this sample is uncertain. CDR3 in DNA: TGCGCCAGCAGCCAAGATAGGGGACAGCCCCAGCATTTT. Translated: CASSQDRGQPQHF.